The source of this T cell receptor (beta chain) is a study of T cell repertoires in cytomegalovirus infection. Study overall: Both a matching HLA type and CMV infection were indicated by public TCR beta signatures. Points from the study as a whole: Pooled public TCR beta family frequency picked out CMV carriers with the relevant HLA. Ex vivo responses were dominated by HLA-C-restricted CMV-specific TCR beta clonotypes.

The CDR3 runs 16 residues. With 2 bases clipped from V and 5 bases from J, the junction kept 3 bases outside the gene matches. The V gene's germline CDR1 is LNHNV and CDR2 YYDKDF (reference sequence). In its sample, this clonotype was seen a few times. Antigen unknown. Via MiXCR, TCRdb re-called the reads, giving one row per CDR3 protein. The data contain approximately 76,000 distinct CDR3 sequences, roughly 39% of them singletons. The chain uses TRBV15 and TRBJ2-3; 14 bases line up with TRBD2. This sequence was found in a human donor in good health (CMV status not recorded). Some clones in this sample may be carry-over from other donors' samples. The sample in question was CD8+ T cells from cultured PBMCs, obtained from culture after CMV antigen stimulation. Here the CDR3 DNA reads TGTGCCACCAGCAGATCCGGGACTAGCGGGGGAGATACGCAGTATTTT. Translating it yields CATSRSGTSGGDTQYF. The complete variable domain, with remaining parts taken from reference TRBV15 and TRBJ2-3, reads DAMVIQNPRYQVTQFGKPVTLSCSQTLNHNVMYWYQQKSSQAPKLLFHYYDKDFNNEADTPDNFQSRRPNTSFCFLDIRSPGLGDTAMYLCATSRSGTSGGDTQYFGPGTRLTVL.